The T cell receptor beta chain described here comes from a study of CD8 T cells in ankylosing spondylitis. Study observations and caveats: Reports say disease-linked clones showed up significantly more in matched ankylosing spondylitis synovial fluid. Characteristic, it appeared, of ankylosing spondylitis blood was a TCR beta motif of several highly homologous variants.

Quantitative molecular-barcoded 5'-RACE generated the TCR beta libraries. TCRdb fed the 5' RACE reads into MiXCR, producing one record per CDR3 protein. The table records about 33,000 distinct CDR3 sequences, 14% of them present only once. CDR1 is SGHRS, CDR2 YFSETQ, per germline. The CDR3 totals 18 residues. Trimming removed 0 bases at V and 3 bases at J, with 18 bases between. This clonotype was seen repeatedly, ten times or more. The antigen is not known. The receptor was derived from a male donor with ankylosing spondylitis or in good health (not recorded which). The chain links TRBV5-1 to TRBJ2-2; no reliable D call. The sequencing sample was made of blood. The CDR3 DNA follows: TGCGCCAGCAGCTTGGACCGGGCTGGCTCATTAGACACCGGGGAGCTGTTTTTT. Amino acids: CASSLDRAGSLDTGELFF.